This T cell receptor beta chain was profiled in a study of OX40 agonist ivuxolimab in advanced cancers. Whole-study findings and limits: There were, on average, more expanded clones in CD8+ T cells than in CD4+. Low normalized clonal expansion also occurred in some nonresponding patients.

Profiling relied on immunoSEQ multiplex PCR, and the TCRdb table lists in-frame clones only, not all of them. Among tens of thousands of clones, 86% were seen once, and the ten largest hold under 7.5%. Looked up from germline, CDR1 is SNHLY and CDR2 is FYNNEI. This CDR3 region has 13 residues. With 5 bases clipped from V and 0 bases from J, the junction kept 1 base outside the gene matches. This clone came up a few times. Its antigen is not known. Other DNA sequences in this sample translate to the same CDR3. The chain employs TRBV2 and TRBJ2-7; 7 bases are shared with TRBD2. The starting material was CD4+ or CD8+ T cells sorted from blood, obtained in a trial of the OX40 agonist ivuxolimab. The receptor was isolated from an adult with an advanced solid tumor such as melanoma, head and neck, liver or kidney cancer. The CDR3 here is CASSRDYSYEQYF. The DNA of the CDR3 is TGTGCCAGCAGTCGGGACTACTCCTACGAGCAGTACTTC.